This T cell receptor (beta chain) was captured by sequencing in a study of Graves' ophthalmopathy and Graves' hyperthyroidism. Study-level information: The blood sample was drawn at first diagnosis and before any treatment.

The CDR3 has 15 amino acids. Germline lookup yields CDR1 MNHEY and CDR2 SMNVEV (reference sequence). Remarks on this clonotype: Antigen specificity is unknown. A junction boundary mismatches the germline segment, possibly from a read error.

Study-level points and caveats: Most clonotypes expanded in thyroid above 0.001 frequency were present in blood too. Discriminating ophthalmopathy from stable hyperthyroidism, a 13-signature model attained a sensitivity of about 88% and a specificity of about 81%.

For donors with ophthalmopathy, the disease showed moderate-to-severe activity, reached CAS ≥3 and NOSPECS ≥4, and had lasted under 3 months. Amplification targeted the TCR beta CDR3 regions, with RNA transcripts as the source material. HTBI primers were used in a first-round RT-PCR, which preceded a second-round multiplex PCR. TCRdb reprocessed the multiplex PCR reads via MiXCR and lists one record per CDR3 protein. Among under 350,000 distinct CDR3 sequences listed, roughly 15% were seen once. Source material: peripheral blood. The source is an adult man with Graves' ophthalmopathy. This chain links TRBV27 with TRBJ1-2; D is ambiguous. CDR3 amino acids: CASSKRLGFHYGYIF. The CDR3 nucleotides are TGTGCCAGCAGCAAACGACTGGGTTTTCACTATGGCTACATCTTC.